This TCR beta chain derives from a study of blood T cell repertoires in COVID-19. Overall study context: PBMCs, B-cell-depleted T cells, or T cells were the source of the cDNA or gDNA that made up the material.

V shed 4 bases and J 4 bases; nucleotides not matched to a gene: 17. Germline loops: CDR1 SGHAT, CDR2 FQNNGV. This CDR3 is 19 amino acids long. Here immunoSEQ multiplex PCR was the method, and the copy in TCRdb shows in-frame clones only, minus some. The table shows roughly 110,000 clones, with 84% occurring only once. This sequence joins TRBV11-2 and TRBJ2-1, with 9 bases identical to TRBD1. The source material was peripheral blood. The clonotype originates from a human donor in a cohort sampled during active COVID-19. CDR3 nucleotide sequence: TGTGCCAGCAGCTCACAGGGGGCAGGTGGGGTTTATTGGTACAATGAGCAGTTCTTC. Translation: CASSSQGAGGVYWYNEQFF.